These 3 T cell receptor beta chains originate from one sample sequenced in a study of PD-L1 blockade in urothelial cancer. Time point denoted: pretreatment peripheral blood. Repertoires were generated with immunoSEQ multiplex PCR, while TCRdb's copy carries only in-frame clones and drops some. The sample includes tens of thousands of clones, around 90% of them seen just once. The source material was PBMCs, sampled around atezolizumab (anti-PD-L1) treatment. Source of these receptors: a man between 65 and 85 years old with urothelial cancer.

The V gene is TRBV25-1, the J gene TRBJ1-6; 8 bases are a match to TRBD1. Germline V gives CDR1 MGHDK, CDR2 SYGVNS. The V and J ends lost 4 bases and 4 bases, in that order; junction bases with no gene match: 6. The CDR3 is 16 amino acids. CDR3 residues: CASSGPGTGYNSPLHF. CDR3 nucleotides: TGTGCCAGCAGTGGGCCCGGGACAGGATATAATTCACCCCTCCACTTT.

This sequence joins TRBV7-6 and TRBJ2-5; D call uncertain. With 5 bases removed from V and 0 bases from J, the gap between germline ends came to 7 bases. CDR1 and CDR2 from the germline V gene are SGHVS and FNYEAQ. The CDR3 totals 13 residues. CDR3 region: CASSRSNQETQYF. CDR3 bases: TGTGCCAGCAGCCGCAGTAACCAAGAGACCCAGTACTTC.

The chain has TRBV6-5 and TRBJ2-2; tentative D call: TRBD2 (6 bases). This CDR3 region has 16 residues. V lost 3 bases and J lost 2, with 13 bases in between. CDR1 and CDR2 (germline): MNHEY, SVGAGI. The CDR3 protein is CASSYGAEGNTGELFF. CDR3 sequence (DNA): TGTGCCAGCAGTTATGGGGCGGAGGGCAACACCGGGGAGCTGTTTTTT.